This T cell receptor beta chain was identified during a study of cytomegalovirus exposure and HLA in healthy donors. The PCR contained 60 Vbeta and 13 Jbeta primers. Repertoires were generated with immunoSEQ multiplex PCR, while TCRdb's copy carries only in-frame clones and drops some. Of roughly 280,000 clones in the sample, roughly 70% are singletons; the top ten hold 2% to 2.5%. Per germline, CDR1 LNHNV and CDR2 YYDKDF (reference sequence). The CDR3 contains 15 residues. The specimen sequenced was PBMCs. The TCR originated in a female donor in good health and CMV-seronegative. The gene calls are TRBV15 and TRBJ2-5; tentative D call: TRBD1 (6 bases). Matching the DNA end better, TRBJ2-7 makes the J call doubtful. The CDR3 DNA reads TGTGCCACCAGCAGATCCCAGGAAGGGGGCTACGAGCAGTACTTC. It yields the protein CATSRSQEGGYEQYF.